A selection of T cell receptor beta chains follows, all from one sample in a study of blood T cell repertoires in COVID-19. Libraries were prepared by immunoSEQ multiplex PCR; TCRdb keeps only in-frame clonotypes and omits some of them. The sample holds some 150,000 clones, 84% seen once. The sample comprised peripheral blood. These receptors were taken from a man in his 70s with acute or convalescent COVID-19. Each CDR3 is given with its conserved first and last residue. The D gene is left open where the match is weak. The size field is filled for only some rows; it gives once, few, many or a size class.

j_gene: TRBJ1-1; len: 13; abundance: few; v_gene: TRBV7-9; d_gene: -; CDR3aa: CASSRVVGGEAFF; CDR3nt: TGTGCCAGCAGCCGCGTAGTGGGGGGTGAAGCTTTCTTT
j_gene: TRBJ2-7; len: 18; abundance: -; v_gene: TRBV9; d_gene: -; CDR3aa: CASSVGPGDAPGAYEQYF; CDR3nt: TGTGCCAGCAGCGTAGGGCCGGGAGACGCACCGGGGGCCTACGAGCAGTACTTC
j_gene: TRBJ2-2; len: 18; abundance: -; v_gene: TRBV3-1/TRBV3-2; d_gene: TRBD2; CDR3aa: CASSRGLAGGRNTGELFF; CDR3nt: TGTGCCAGCAGCCGCGGACTAGCGGGGGGCCGAAACACCGGGGAGCTGTTTTTT
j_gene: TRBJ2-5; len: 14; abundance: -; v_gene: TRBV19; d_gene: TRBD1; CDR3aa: CASSNRGGQETQYF; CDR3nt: TGTGCCAGTAGTAACAGGGGTGGCCAAGAGACCCAGTACTTC
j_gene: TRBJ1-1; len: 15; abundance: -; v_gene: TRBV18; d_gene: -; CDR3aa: CASSETTPGNTEAFF; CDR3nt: TGTGCCAGCTCGGAGACGACCCCTGGGAACACTGAAGCTTTCTTT
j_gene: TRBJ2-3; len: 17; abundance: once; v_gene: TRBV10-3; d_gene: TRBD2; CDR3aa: CATKGGGLADLTDTQYF; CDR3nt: TGTGCCACGAAGGGTGGGGGACTAGCCGATCTCACAGATACGCAGTATTTT
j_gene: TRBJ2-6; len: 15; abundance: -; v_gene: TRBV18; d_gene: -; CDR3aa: CASSPGEVGANVLTF; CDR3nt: TGTGCCAGCTCACCGGGGGAGGTTGGGGCCAACGTCCTGACTTTC
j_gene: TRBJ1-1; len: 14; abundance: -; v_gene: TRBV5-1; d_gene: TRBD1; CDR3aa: CASSFGRARGEAFF; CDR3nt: TGCGCCAGCAGCTTCGGCCGGGCCAGGGGGGAAGCTTTCTTT
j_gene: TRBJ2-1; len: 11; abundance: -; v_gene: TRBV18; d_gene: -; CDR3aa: CASSKLNEQFF; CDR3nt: TGTGCCAGCTCCAAACTAAATGAGCAGTTCTTC
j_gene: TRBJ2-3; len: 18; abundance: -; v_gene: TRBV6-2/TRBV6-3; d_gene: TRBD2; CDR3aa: CASSYSSGGPIITDTQYF; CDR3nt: TGTGCCAGCAGTTACTCGAGCGGGGGCCCTATAATCACAGATACGCAGTATTTT
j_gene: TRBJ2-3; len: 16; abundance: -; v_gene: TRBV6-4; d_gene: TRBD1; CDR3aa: CASSKEGAGGTDTQYF; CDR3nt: TGTGCCAGCAGTAAAGAGGGGGCTGGGGGCACAGATACGCAGTATTTT
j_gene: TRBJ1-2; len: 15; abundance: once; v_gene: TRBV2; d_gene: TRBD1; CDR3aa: CASSDGTGAGYGYTF; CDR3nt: TGTGCCAGTAGTGATGGGACAGGGGCGGGCTATGGCTACACCTTC
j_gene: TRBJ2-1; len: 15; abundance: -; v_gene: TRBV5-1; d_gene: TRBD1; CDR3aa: CASSEGQGYYNEQFF; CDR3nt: TGCGCCAGCAGCGAGGGACAGGGTTACTACAATGAGCAGTTCTTC
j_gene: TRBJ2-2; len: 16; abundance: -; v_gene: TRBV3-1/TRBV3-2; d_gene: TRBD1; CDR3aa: CASSLPRDSNTGELFF; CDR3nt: TGTGCCAGCAGCCTCCCCCGGGACAGTAACACCGGGGAGCTGTTTTTT
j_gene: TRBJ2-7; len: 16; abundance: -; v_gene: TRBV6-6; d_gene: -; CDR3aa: CASSYGFWGSAYEQYF; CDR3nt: TGTGCCAGCAGTTACGGGTTCTGGGGCAGCGCCTACGAGCAGTACTTC
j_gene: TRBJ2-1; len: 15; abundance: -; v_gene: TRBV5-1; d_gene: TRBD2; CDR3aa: CASSSLAGGYNEQFF; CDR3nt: TGCGCCAGCAGCAGCCTAGCGGGAGGTTACAATGAGCAGTTCTTC
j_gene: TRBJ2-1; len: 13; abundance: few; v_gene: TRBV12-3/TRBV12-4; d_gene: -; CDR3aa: CASSLGGQGEQFF; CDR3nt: TGTGCCAGCAGTTTAGGGGGTCAGGGTGAGCAGTTCTTC
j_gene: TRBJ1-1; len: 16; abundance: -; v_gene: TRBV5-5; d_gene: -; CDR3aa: CASSFGPLRGNTEAFF; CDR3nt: TGTGCCAGCAGCTTCGGCCCCCTAAGGGGGAACACTGAAGCTTTCTTT
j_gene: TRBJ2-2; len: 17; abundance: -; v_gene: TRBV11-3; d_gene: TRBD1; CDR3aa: CASSLRDRGTNTGELFF; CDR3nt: TGTGCCAGCAGCCTCCGGGACAGGGGAACGAACACCGGGGAGCTGTTTTTT
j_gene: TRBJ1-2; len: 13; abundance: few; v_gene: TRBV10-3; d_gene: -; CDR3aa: CAIEDSRTYGYTF; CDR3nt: TGTGCCATAGAGGACAGTCGAACTTATGGCTACACCTTC
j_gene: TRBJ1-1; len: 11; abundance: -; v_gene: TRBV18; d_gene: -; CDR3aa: CASSPVTEAFF; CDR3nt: TGTGCCAGCTCTCCGGTCACTGAAGCTTTCTTT
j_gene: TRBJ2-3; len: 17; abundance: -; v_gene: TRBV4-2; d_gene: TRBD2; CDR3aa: CASSQPRASGGGDTQYF; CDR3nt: TGTGCCAGCAGCCAACCTCGCGCTAGCGGGGGGGGAGATACGCAGTATTTT
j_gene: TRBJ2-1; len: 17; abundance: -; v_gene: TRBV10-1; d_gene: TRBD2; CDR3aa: CASSEALAGGGYNEQFF; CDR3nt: TGCGCCAGCAGTGAGGCGCTAGCGGGAGGTGGGTACAATGAGCAGTTCTTC
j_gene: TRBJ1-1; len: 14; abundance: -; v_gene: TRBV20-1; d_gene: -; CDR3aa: CSASFGGAGTEAFF; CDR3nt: TGCAGTGCTAGTTTCGGGGGAGCGGGCACTGAAGCTTTCTTT
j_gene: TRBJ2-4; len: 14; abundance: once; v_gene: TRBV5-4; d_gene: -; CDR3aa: CASSLKGSGGIQYF; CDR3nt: TGTGCCAGCAGCTTGAAGGGTAGCGGTGGCATTCAGTACTTC
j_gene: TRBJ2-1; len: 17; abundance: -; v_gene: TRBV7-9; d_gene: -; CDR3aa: CASSLGAGPRRGDEQFF; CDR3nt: TGTGCCAGCAGCTTAGGGGCAGGGCCTCGTAGGGGCGATGAGCAGTTCTTC
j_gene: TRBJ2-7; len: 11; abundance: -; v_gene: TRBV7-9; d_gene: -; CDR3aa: CASSFQNEQYF; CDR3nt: TGTGCCAGCAGCTTCCAAAACGAGCAGTACTTC
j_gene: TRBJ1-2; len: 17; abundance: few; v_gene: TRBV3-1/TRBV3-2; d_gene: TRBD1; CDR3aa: CASSPPPGPTGERGYTF; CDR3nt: TGTGCCAGCAGCCCTCCCCCGGGTCCGACAGGGGAGCGGGGCTACACCTTC
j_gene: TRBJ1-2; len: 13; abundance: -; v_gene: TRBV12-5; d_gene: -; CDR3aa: CASERGLAYGYTF; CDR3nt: TGTGCTAGTGAACGGGGTTTAGCCTATGGCTACACCTTC
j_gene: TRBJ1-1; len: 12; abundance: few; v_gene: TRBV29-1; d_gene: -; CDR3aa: CSVQEGATEAFF; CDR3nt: TGCAGCGTGCAAGAGGGAGCGACTGAAGCTTTCTTT
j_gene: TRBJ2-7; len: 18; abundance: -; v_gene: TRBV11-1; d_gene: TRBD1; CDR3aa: CASSLAISWDRGLYEQYF; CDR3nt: TGTGCCAGCAGCTTAGCGATTTCGTGGGACAGGGGGCTGTACGAGCAGTACTTC
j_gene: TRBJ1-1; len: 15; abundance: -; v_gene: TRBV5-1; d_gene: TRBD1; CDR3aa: CASSLRGPGGTEAFF; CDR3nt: TGCGCCAGCAGCTTGAGGGGGCCAGGCGGCACTGAAGCTTTCTTT
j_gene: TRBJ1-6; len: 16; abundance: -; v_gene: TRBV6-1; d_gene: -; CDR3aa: CASSETGNVYNSPLHF; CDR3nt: TGTGCCAGCAGTGAAACAGGGAATGTGTATAATTCACCCCTCCACTTT
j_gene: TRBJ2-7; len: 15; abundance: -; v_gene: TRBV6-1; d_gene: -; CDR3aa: CASSDSLGSRYEQYF; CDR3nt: TGTGCCAGCAGTGATTCACTCGGTAGCAGATACGAGCAGTACTTC
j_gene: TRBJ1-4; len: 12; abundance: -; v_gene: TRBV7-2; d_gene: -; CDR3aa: CASSLSSGKLFF; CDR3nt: TGTGCCAGCAGCTTATCCTCCGGTAAACTGTTTTTT
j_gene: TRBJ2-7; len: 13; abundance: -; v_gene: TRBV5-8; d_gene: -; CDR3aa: CASSFPGTYEQYF; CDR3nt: TGTGCCAGCAGCTTCCCAGGGACTTACGAGCAGTACTTT
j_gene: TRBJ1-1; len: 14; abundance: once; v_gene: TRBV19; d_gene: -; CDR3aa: CASSTDRMNTEAFF; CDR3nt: TGTGCCAGTAGTACAGACAGAATGAACACTGAAGCTTTCTTT
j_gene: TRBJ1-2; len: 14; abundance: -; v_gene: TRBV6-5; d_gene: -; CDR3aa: CASSYRQLLGGYTF; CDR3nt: TGTGCCAGCAGTTACAGACAATTACTAGGGGGCTACACCTTC
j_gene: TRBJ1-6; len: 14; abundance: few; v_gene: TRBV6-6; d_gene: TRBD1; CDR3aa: CASTRQGPNSPLHF; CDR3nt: TGTGCCAGCACCAGACAGGGGCCTAATTCACCCCTCCACTTT
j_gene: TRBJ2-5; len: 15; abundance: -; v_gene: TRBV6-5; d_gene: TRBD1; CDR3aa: CASSYGPRTGDEQYF; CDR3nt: TGTGCCAGCAGTTACGGTCCTCGGACAGGGGATGAGCAGTACTTC
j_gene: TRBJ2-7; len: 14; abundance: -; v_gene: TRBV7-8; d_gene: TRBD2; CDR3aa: CASSHSQRGYEQYF; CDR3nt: TGTGCCAGCAGCCACTCACAGCGGGGGTACGAGCAGTACTTC
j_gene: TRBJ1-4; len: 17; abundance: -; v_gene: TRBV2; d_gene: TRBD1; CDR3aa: CASTGRGGTATNEKLFF; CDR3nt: TGTGCCAGCACCGGACGAGGGGGGACAGCAACTAATGAAAAACTGTTTTTT
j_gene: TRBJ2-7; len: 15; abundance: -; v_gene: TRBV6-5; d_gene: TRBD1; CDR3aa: CASGARDRGLGEQYF; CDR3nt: TGTGCCAGTGGAGCCCGGGACAGGGGGCTTGGGGAGCAGTACTTC
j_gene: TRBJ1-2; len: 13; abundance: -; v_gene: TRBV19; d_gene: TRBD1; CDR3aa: CASSISTGGGYTF; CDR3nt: TGTGCCAGTAGTATCAGTACAGGGGGCGGCTACACCTTC
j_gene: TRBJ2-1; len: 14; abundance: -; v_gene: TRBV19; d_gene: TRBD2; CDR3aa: CASSSRGRAVEQFF; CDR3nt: TGTGCCAGTAGTTCGCGCGGGAGGGCCGTTGAGCAGTTCTTC
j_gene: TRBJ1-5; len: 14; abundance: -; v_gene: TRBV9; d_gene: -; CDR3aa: CASSVVWVEQPQHF; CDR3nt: TGTGCCAGCAGCGTAGTGTGGGTGGAGCAGCCCCAGCATTTT